This record looks at one T cell receptor beta chain sequence and its context. These data come from a study of multiple sclerosis patients with progressive multifocal leukoencephalopathy. The survey-level immunoSEQ assay was used. The method was immunoSEQ multiplex PCR; TCRdb's version includes in-frame clones alone and lacks a portion of them. The table has roughly 28,000 clones, 88% seen once. The CDR3 totals 12 residues. Germline V CDR1 and CDR2: MDHEN, SYDVKM. The ends were cut back, 6 bases at V and 2 bases at J, with 7 bases in the middle. Time point given: before natalizumab initiation. Before the first natalizumab infusion, T0 blood samples were taken.

The sequence was obtained from a human donor with multiple sclerosis. The rearrangement links TRBV28 to TRBJ1-1; no definite D call. Sequenced input: PBMCs. The CDR3 loop is CASSWINTEAFF. The CDR3 region has the DNA TGTGCCAGCAGCTGGATCAACACTGAAGCTTTCTTT.